The 19 T cell receptor beta chains listed next were all sequenced from one sample in a study of cytomegalovirus exposure and HLA in healthy donors. With 60 Vbeta and 13 Jbeta primers, the PCR was carried out. This table comes from immunoSEQ multiplex PCR, and its TCRdb copy is limited to in-frame clones, with some not included. The sample carries about 200,000 clones, roughly 79% recorded once. Source material: PBMCs. The source of these receptors is a young man in good health and CMV-seronegative.

This sequence joins TRBV11-2 and TRBJ1-2, with a weak D call TRBD1 (6 bases). Germline lookup yields CDR1 SGHAT and CDR2 FQNNGV. Trimming pared 3 bases from V and 2 bases from J, leaving 10 bases between. This CDR3 spans 14 amino acids. CDR3 loop: CASSFWDTNYGYTF. The CDR3 bases are TGTGCCAGCAGCTTTTGGGACACCAACTATGGCTACACCTTC.

J is TRBJ1-5 and V is TRBV2; TRBD1 matches 10 bases. Germline loops: CDR1 SNHLY, CDR2 FYNNEI. The V and J ends lost 6 bases and 5 bases, in that order; junction bases with no gene match: 1. The CDR3 has 13 amino acids. The CDR3 DNA reads TGTGCCAGCAGCGGGACAGGGGATCAGCCCCAGCATTTT. It codes for CASSGTGDQPQHF.

CDR3 bases: TGCGCCAGCAGCCTCGGGCGGGAGTTGGTCAACGAGCAGTACTTC. Translation: CASSLGRELVNEQYF. V and J are TRBV5-1 and TRBJ2-7; 7 bases align to TRBD2. Germline V CDR1 and CDR2: SGHRS, YFSETQ. The CDR3 has 15 residues. The J segment lost 5 bases and the V segment lost 4 bases, leaving 12 bases of the junction unmatched.

The chain couples TRBV6-4 to TRBJ2-7, with D unclear. Germline CDR1 MRHNA, CDR2 SNTAGT. This CDR3 has 13 residues. The V end was cut by 6 bases, the J end by 0 bases, with 9 bases between. CDR3: CASRDDNSYEQYF. In DNA, the CDR3 is TGTGCCAGCAGGGATGACAACTCCTACGAGCAGTACTTC.

This clone was detected once. The chain recombines TRBV7-3 with TRBJ1-1, with a tentative D call TRBD1 (5 bases). Germline CDR1 SGHTA, CDR2 FQGTGA. V shed 0 bases and J shed 3 bases, with 17 bases lying between them. This CDR3 contains 17 residues. The CDR3 loop reads CASSLTLGPSGDTEAFF. CDR3 DNA: TGTGCCAGCAGCTTAACACTTGGGCCTTCGGGGGACACTGAAGCTTTCTTT.

This sequence joins TRBV10-1 and TRBJ2-7; 15 positions match TRBD2. This CDR3 has 18 residues. The J segment lost 3 bases and the V segment lost 3 bases, leaving 9 bases of the junction unmatched. Looked up from germline, CDR1 is WNHNN and CDR2 is SYGVQD (reference sequence). The CDR3 DNA follows: TGCGCCAGCAGTGAATTTACGGGACTAGCGGGAGGTGGCTACGAGCAGTACTTC. It codes for CASSEFTGLAGGGYEQYF.

J is TRBJ1-6 and V is TRBV19, with TRBD1 identical over 7 bases. The junction had 8 bases not matched to a gene; V was cut back by 5 bases and J by 7 bases. CDR1 and CDR2 (germline): LNHDA, SQIVND (reference sequence). The CDR3 length is 15 residues. The CDR3 nucleotides read TGTGCCAGTAGTTACGATAGCAGGGGGAATTCACCCCTCCACTTT. This codes for CASSYDSRGNSPLHF.

This clone came up a few times. The chain links TRBV6-1 to TRBJ2-7; 9 bases line up with TRBD1. The CDR3 totals 14 residues. From germline, CDR1 is MNHNS and CDR2 SASEGT. V trimming: 3 bases; J trimming: 3 bases; junction bases outside the gene matches: 3. The DNA of the CDR3 is TGTGCCAGCAGTGAGGGACAGGGCTTCTACGAGCAGTACTTC. Residues: CASSEGQGFYEQYF.

This chain links TRBV18 with TRBJ2-6, with TRBD1 identical over 7 bases. The CDR3 contains 20 residues. With 4 bases clipped from V and 0 bases from J, the junction kept 15 bases outside the gene matches. The germline gives CDR1 KGHSH, CDR2 LQKENI. The CDR3 protein is CASSRLDPGQPSSGANVLTF. Here the CDR3 DNA reads TGTGCCAGCTCACGACTCGACCCGGGACAGCCTAGCTCTGGGGCCAACGTCCTGACTTTC.

This clone was picked up one time. The chain recombines TRBV19 with TRBJ2-7; possible D gene TRBD2, 6 bases. Germline loops: CDR1 LNHDA, CDR2 SQIVND (reference sequence). Trimming left V 3 bases short and J 2 bases short, with 14 bases between. This CDR3 region has 15 residues. The CDR3 reads CASSITGLTAYEQYF. DNA of the CDR3: TGTGCCAGTAGTATCACGGGACTGACAGCCTACGAGCAGTACTTC.

The count of this clone is one. The rearrangement uses TRBV16 and TRBJ1-5; D remains ambiguous. Germline CDR1 is KGHSY and CDR2 is FQNENV. The CDR3 length is 15 residues. V lost 1 base to trimming and J lost 6 bases, with 13 bases between them. The CDR3 region has the DNA TGTGCCAGCAGCCAATTAGCCGGCAACTTTCAGCCCCAGCATTTT. Translated: CASSQLAGNFQPQHF.

J is TRBJ2-7 and V is TRBV7-8, with 9 bases aligning to TRBD1. This CDR3 spans 16 amino acids. Germline CDR1 reads SGHVS; CDR2 reads FQNEAQ. Germline trimming cut 5 bases from V and 5 bases from J; bases unmatched to any gene: 13. CDR3 sequence reads: CASSVRDRVIGNEQYF. The CDR3 DNA follows: TGTGCCAGCAGCGTCCGGGACAGGGTAATTGGGAACGAGCAGTACTTC.

V and J are TRBV6-5 and TRBJ2-7; 7 positions agree with TRBD1. The CDR3 is 15 residues long. Germline V CDR1 and CDR2: MNHEY, SVGAGI. The trim removed 3 bases at V and 3 bases at J, leaving 8 bases unmatched. CDR3 bases: TGTGCCAGCAGTTATCCGGGACAGAGCCGCTACGAGCAGTACTTC. Encoded protein: CASSYPGQSRYEQYF.

With respect to this clone: Other DNA sequences within the sample encode an identical CDR3. The chain recombines TRBV7-6 with TRBJ2-2; 8 bases match TRBD2. Germline assignment: CDR1 SGHVS and CDR2 FNYEAQ. Losses at the gene ends were 2 bases for V and 0 bases for J; bases not matched to a gene: 2. The CDR3 loop spans 16 amino acids. CDR3 DNA sequence: TGTGCCAGCAGCTTATTAGCGGGAACGAACACCGGGGAGCTGTTTTTT. Its protein product is CASSLLAGTNTGELFF.

The rearrangement links TRBV5-1 to TRBJ1-4; 10 positions match TRBD1. The CDR3 spans 15 residues. CDR1 is SGHRS, CDR2 YFSETQ, per germline. J lost 7 bases, V lost 1 base, and 4 bases had no gene match. CDR3 sequence (DNA): TGCGCCAGCAGCTTGACGGGACAGGGGTTTGAAAAACTGTTTTTT. Translation gives CASSLTGQGFEKLFF.

The chain has TRBV27 and TRBJ2-1; the D gene is possibly TRBD2 (6 bases). The CDR3 totals 16 residues. Trimming removed 6 bases at V and 8 bases at J, with 23 bases between. Germline CDR1 reads MNHEY; CDR2 reads SMNVEV (reference sequence). The CDR3 reads CASSSLLGGSSHEQFF. The CDR3 nucleotides are TGTGCCAGCAGCAGTCTCCTTGGGGGGTCTAGCCATGAGCAGTTCTTC.

The chain employs TRBV2 and TRBJ2-1; TRBD2 agrees at 11 bases. Germline V gene lookup returns CDR1 SNHLY and CDR2 FYNNEI. The J segment lost 5 bases and the V segment lost 7 bases, leaving 7 bases of the junction unmatched. The CDR3 contains 15 residues. In DNA, the CDR3 is TGTGCCAGCACCGAACTAGCGGGAGCCCACAATGAGCAGTTCTTC. This codes for CASTELAGAHNEQFF.

This rearrangement joins TRBV28 to TRBJ1-5; D possibly corresponds to TRBD1 (6 bases). Trimming left V 3 bases short and J 1 base short, with 13 bases between. The CDR3 sequence is 16 residues long. Germline V lookup: CDR1 MDHEN, CDR2 SYDVKM. The CDR3 sequence is CASSLRGALSNQPQHF. The DNA of the CDR3 is TGTGCCAGCAGTTTGCGGGGGGCGCTGAGCAATCAGCCCCAGCATTTT.

This clone was observed a few times. The chain links TRBV5-1 to TRBJ1-1; possible D gene TRBD1, 5 bases. The CDR3 has 14 residues. Germline-derived CDR1 and CDR2 are SGHRS and YFSETQ. Trimming pared 0 bases from V and 5 bases from J, leaving 11 bases between. The CDR3 loop reads CASSLGGGRTEAFF. The CDR3 region has the DNA TGCGCCAGCAGCTTGGGCGGGGGTCGTACTGAAGCTTTCTTT.